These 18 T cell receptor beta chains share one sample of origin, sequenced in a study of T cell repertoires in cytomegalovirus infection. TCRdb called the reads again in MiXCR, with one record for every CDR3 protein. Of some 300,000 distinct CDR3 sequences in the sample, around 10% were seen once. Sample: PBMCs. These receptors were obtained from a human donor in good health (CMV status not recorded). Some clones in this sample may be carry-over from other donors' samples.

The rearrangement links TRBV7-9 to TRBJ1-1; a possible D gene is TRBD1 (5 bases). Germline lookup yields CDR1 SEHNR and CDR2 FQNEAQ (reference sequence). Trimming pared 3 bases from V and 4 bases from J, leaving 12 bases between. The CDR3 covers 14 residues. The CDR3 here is CASSFSEGFTEAFF. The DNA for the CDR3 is TGTGCCAGCAGCTTTTCCGAGGGGTTCACTGAAGCTTTCTTT. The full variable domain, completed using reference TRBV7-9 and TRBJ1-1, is DTGVSQNPRHKITKRGQNVTFRCDPISEHNRLYWYRQTLGQGPEFLTYFQNEAQLEKSRLLSDRFSAERPKGSFSTLEIQRTEQGDSAMYLCASSFSEGFTEAFFGQGTRLTVV.

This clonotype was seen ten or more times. The CDR3 bases are TGTGCCACCGCCCCGGTCGGCACTGAAGCTTTCTTT. Encoded protein: CATAPVGTEAFF. The chain has TRBV10-3 and TRBJ1-1, with D uncertain. CDR1 ENHRY and CDR2 SYGVKD come from the germline V gene. The CDR3 has 12 residues. Between the trimmed V and J ends, which lost 10 bases and 4 bases, there was a span of 13 bases.

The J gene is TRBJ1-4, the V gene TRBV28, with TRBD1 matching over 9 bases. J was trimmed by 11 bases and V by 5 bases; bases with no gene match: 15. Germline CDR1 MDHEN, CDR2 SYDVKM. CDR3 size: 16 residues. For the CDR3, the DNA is TGTGCCAGCAGTCCCGGTGGGACAGGGAGAAGTGGGAAACTGTTTTTT. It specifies CASSPGGTGRSGKLFF. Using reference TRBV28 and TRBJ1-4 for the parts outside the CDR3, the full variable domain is DVKVTQSSRYLVKRTGEKVFLECVQDMDHENMFWYRQDPGLGLRLIYFSYDVKMKEKGDIPEGYSVSREKKERFSLILESASTNQTSMYLCASSPGGTGRSGKLFFGSGTQLSVL.

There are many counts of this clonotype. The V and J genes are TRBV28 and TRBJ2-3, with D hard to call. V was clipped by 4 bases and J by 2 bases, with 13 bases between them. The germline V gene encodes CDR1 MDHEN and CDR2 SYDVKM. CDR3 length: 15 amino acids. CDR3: CASSSQKVFTDTQYF. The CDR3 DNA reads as TGTGCCAGCAGTTCCCAGAAGGTCTTCACAGATACGCAGTATTTT.

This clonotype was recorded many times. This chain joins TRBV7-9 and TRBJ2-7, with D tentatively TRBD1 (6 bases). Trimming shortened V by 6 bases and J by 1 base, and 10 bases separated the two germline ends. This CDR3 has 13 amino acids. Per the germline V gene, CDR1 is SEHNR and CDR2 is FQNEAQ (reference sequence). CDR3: CASRSQGSYEQYF. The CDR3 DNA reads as TGTGCCAGCAGATCACAGGGATCCTACGAGCAGTACTTC. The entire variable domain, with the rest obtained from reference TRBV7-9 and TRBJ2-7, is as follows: DTGVSQNPRHKITKRGQNVTFRCDPISEHNRLYWYRQTLGQGPEFLTYFQNEAQLEKSRLLSDRFSAERPKGSFSTLEIQRTEQGDSAMYLCASRSQGSYEQYFGPGTRLTVT.

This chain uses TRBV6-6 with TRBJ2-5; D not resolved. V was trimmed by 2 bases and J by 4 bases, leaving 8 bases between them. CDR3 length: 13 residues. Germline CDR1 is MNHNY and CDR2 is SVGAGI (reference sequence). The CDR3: CASSYPGVETQYF. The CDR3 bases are TGTGCCAGCAGTTACCCCGGCGTAGAGACCCAGTACTTC.

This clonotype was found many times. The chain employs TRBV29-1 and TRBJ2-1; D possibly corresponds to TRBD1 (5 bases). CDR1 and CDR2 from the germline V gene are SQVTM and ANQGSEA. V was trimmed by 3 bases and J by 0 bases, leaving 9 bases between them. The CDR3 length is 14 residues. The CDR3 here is CSVEGQGSYNEQFF. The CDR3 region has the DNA TGCAGCGTTGAGGGGCAGGGCTCCTACAATGAGCAGTTCTTC.

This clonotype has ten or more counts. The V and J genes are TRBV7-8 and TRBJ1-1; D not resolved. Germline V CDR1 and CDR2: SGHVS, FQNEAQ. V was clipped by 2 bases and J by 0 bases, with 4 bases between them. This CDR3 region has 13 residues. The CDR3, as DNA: TGTGCCAGCAGCTTATACATGAACACTGAAGCTTTCTTT. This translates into CASSLYMNTEAFF.

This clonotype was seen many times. CDR3 in amino acids: CASSLGRAYQETQYF. In DNA, the CDR3 is TGTGCCAGCAGTTTGGGGCGGGCTTACCAAGAGACCCAGTACTTC. This chain connects TRBV28 to TRBJ2-5; perhaps D is TRBD1 or TRBD2 (5 bases each). The germline V gene has CDR1 MDHEN and CDR2 SYDVKM. CDR3 length: 15 residues. Deletions cut 3 bases from V and 0 bases from J, with 11 bases between.

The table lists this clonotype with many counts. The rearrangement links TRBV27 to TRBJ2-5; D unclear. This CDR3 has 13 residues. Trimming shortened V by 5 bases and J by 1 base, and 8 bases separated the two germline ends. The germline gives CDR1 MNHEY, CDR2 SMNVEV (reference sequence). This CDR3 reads CASSHPSQETQYF. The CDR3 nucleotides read TGTGCCAGCAGTCATCCCTCCCAAGAGACCCAGTACTTC.

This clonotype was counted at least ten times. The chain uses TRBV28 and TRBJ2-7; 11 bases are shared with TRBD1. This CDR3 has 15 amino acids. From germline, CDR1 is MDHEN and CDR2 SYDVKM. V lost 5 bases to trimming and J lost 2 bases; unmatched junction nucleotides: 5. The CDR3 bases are TGTGCCAGCAGTGCCCGGGACAGGGGGACCTACGAGCAGTACGTC. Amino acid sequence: CASSARDRGTYEQYV.

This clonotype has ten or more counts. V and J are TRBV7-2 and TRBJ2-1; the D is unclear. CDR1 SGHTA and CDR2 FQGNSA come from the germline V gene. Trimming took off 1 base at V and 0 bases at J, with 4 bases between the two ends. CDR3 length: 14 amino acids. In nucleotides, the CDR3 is TGTGCCAGCAGCTTAGACCACTCCTACAATGAGCAGTTCTTC. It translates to CASSLDHSYNEQFF.

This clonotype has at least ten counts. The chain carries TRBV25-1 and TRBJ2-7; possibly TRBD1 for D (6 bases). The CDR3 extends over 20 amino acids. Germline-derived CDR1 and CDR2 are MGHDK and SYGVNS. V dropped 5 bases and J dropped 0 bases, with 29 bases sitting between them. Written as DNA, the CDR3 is TGTGCCAGCAGTAAGCCCTACAGGGAGCCCCGAAAAACCCTCTCCTACGAGCAGTACGTC. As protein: CASSKPYREPRKTLSYEQYV.

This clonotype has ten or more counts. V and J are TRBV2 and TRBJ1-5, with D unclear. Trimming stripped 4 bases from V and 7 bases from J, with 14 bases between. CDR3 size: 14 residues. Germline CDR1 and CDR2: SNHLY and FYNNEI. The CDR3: CASSVGGVMQPQHF. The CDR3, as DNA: TGTGCCAGCAGTGTGGGTGGGGTTATGCAGCCCCAGCATTTT.

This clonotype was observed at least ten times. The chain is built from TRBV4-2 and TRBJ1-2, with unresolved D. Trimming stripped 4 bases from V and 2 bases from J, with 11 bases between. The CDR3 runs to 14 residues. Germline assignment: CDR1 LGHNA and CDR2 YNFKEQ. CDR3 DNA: TGTGCCAGCAGCCTCACCGGGGAGAACTATGGCTACACCTTC. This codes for CASSLTGENYGYTF.

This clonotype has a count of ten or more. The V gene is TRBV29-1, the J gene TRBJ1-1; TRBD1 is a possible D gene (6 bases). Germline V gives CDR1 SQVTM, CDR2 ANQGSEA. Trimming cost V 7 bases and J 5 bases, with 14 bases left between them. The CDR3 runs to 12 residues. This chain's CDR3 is CSESSGQTEAFF. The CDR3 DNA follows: TGCAGCGAATCAAGCGGACAGACTGAAGCTTTCTTT.

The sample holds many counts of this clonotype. CDR3 protein: CASRRTGGDAFF. CDR3 DNA: TGTGCCAGCCGAAGGACAGGGGGAGATGCTTTCTTT. The chain links TRBV28 to TRBJ1-1, with 10 nucleotides matching TRBD1. The CDR3 covers 12 residues. CDR1 MDHEN and CDR2 SYDVKM come from the germline V gene. J gave up 11 bases and V 8 bases, and 8 bases lay outside the gene matches.

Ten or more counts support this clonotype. CDR3 sequence: CASLLRPHYEQYV. The CDR3 nucleotides are TGTGCCAGCCTCCTTAGGCCACATTACGAGCAGTACGTC. The chain uses TRBV28 and TRBJ2-7; D unresolved. This CDR3 is 13 amino acids long. V was pared by 8 bases and J by 4 bases, with 15 bases between. Germline values: CDR1 MDHEN, CDR2 SYDVKM.